A single sample gave rise to the 10 T cell receptor beta chains below, sequenced in a study of metastatic and nonmetastatic thyroid tumors. Prior to thyroid surgery, none of the patients had received any treatment. TCRdb reprocessed the PCR reads using MiXCR. The profile shows over 30,000 clones, less than 30% of them singletons. Sequencing was performed on blood. All receptors come from a female donor with papillary thyroid cancer or a benign thyroid nodule (not recorded which). Some clones in this sample may be carry-over from other donors' samples.

This clone was counted many times. J is TRBJ2-7 and V is TRBV4-2, with 8 nucleotides matching TRBD2. J was trimmed by 1 base and V by 4 bases; bases with no gene match: 12. Germline V CDR1 and CDR2: LGHNA, YNFKEQ. This CDR3 region has 17 residues. The CDR3 spells CASSPNPSASGSYEQYF. CDR3 bases: TGTGCCAGCAGCCCTAACCCATCCGCTAGCGGGTCCTACGAGCAGTACTTC.

The CDR3 here is CASQWADGSVDTQYF. DNA for the CDR3: TGTGCCAGCCAGTGGGCCGACGGGAGTGTAGATACGCAGTATTTT. The V call is TRBV7-3, the J call TRBJ2-3; D may be TRBD2 (6 bases). Germline V lookup: CDR1 SGHTA, CDR2 FQGTGA. V was pared by 8 bases and J by 5 bases, with 20 bases between. There are 15 residues in the CDR3.

The chain has TRBV20-1 and TRBJ2-1, with no clear D. V was shortened by 1 base and J by 6 bases, with 7 bases between the two germline ends. CDR3 size: 12 residues. Germline CDR1 DFQATT, CDR2 SNEGSKA (reference sequence). The CDR3 spells CSARVSANEQFF. The CDR3 nucleotides are TGCAGTGCTAGAGTTTCAGCCAATGAGCAGTTCTTC.

This clone is medium-sized. The gene calls are TRBV6-1 and TRBJ2-7, with TRBD1 identical over 8 bases. The CDR3 sequence is 11 residues long. The V and J ends lost 8 bases and 6 bases, in that order; junction bases with no gene match: 3. Germline V lookup: CDR1 MNHNS, CDR2 SASEGT. The CDR3 reads CASVTGGEQYF. The CDR3 bases are TGTGCCAGCGTCACAGGGGGCGAGCAGTACTTC.

A few counts support this clone. The chain combines TRBV6-1 with TRBJ1-2; TRBD1 matches 10 bases. V dropped 6 bases and J dropped 7; count of bases not matched to a gene: 2. The CDR3 is 12 residues long. Germline V gene data show CDR1 as MNHNS and CDR2 as SASEGT. The CDR3 coding sequence is TGTGCCAGCAGGCGGGACAGGGGTGGCTACACCTTC. Translated, it gives CASRRDRGGYTF.

The CDR3: CAWSKQGKAFF. Here the CDR3 DNA reads TGTGCCTGGAGTAAACAGGGGAAGGCTTTCTTT. V is TRBV30 and J is TRBJ1-1; 7 bases match TRBD1. CDR1 is GTSNPN and CDR2 is SVGIG in the germline V gene (reference sequence). The junction had 5 bases not matched to a gene; V was cut back by 2 bases and J by 11 bases. The CDR3 totals 11 residues. The entire variable domain, with the rest obtained from reference TRBV30 and TRBJ1-1, is as follows: SQTIHQWPATLVQPVGSPLSLECTVEGTSNPNLYWYRQAAGRGLQLLFYSVGIGQISSEVPQNLSASRPQDRQFILSSKKLLLSDSGFYLCAWSKQGKAFFGQGTRLTVV.

V is TRBV18 and J is TRBJ2-2, with D unclear. CDR1 and CDR2 from the germline V gene are KGHSH and LQKENI. The CDR3 extends over 13 amino acids. The V end was cut by 3 bases, the J end by 0 bases, with 2 bases between. In DNA, the CDR3 is TGTGCCAGCTCACCCTCGAACACCGGGGAGCTGTTTTTT. It encodes CASSPSNTGELFF.

This clone was seen many times. The genes are TRBV7-2 and TRBJ2-1, with TRBD2 identical over 7 bases. CDR1 is SGHTA and CDR2 is FQGNSA in the germline V gene. J lost 7 bases, V lost 8 bases, and 14 bases had no gene match. This CDR3 comprises 15 residues. CDR3 sequence reads: CASPLDGGRTNEQFF. The CDR3 DNA is TGTGCCAGCCCCCTGGACGGCGGGAGAACAAATGAGCAGTTCTTC.

The chain links TRBV3-1 to TRBJ2-7, with 10 positions matching TRBD1. With V trimmed by 4 bases and J by 0 bases, 0 bases remained unmatched. The CDR3 totals 14 residues. Germline V gives CDR1 LGHDT, CDR2 YNNKEL (reference sequence). As DNA, the CDR3 is TGTGCCAGCAGCCGACAGGGGGCCTCCTACGAGCAGTACTTC. Encoded protein: CASSRQGASYEQYF.

This clone appeared many times. V and J are TRBV12-3 or TRBV12-4 and TRBJ1-3; no clear D gene. Trimming took off 8 bases at V and 0 bases at J, with 14 bases between the two ends. The CDR3 has 15 amino acids. CDR3 protein: CASCLLCYSGNTIYF. CDR3 nucleotides: TGTGCCAGCTGCCTTTTATGCTACTCTGGAAACACCATATATTTT.